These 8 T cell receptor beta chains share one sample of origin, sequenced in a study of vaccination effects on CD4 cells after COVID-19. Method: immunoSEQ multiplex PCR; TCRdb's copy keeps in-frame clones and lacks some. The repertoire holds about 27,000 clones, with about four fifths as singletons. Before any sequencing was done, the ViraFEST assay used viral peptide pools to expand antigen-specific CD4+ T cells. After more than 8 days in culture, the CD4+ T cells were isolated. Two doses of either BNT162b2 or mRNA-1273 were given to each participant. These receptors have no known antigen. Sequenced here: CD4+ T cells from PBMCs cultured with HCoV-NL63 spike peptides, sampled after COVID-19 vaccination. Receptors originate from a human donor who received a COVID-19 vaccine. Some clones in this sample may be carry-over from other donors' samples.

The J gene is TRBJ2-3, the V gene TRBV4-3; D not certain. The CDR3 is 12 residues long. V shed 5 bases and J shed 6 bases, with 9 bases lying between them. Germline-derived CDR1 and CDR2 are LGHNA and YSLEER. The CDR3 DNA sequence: TGCGCCAGCAGCAAGAACCGCGATACGCAGTATTTT. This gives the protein CASSKNRDTQYF.

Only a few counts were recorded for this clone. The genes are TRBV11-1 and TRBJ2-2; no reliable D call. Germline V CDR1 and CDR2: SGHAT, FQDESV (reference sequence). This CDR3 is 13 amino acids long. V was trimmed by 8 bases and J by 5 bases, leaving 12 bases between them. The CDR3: CASGGVGTGELFF. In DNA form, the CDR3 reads TGTGCCAGCGGTGGGGTTGGAACCGGGGAGCTGTTTTTT.

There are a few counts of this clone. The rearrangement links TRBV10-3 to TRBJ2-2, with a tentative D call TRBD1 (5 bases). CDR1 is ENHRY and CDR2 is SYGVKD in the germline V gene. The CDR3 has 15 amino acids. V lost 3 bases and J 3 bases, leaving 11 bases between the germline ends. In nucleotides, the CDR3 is TGTGCCATCAGTGAATGGGGCCTCGACACCGGGGAGCTGTTTTTT. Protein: CAISEWGLDTGELFF.

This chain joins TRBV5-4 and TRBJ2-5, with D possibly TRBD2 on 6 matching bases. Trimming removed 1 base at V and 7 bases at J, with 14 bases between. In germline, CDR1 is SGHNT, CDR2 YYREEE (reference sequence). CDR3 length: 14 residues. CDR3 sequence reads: CASSLPGLGGTQYF. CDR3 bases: TGTGCCAGCAGCTTGCCCGGGTTGGGAGGGACCCAGTACTTC. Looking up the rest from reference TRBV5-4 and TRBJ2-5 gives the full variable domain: ETGVTQSPTHLIKTRGQQVTLRCSSQSGHNTVSWYQQALGQGPQFIFQYYREEENGRGNFPPRFSGLQFPNYSSELNVNALELDDSALYLCASSLPGLGGTQYFGPGTRLLVL.

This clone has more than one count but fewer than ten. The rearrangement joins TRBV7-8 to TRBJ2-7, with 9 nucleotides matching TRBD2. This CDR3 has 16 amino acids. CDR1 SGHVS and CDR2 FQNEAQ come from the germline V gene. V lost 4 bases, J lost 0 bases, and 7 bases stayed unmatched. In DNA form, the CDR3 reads TGTGCCAGCAGCTCTGGTCTAGCGGGGAACTCCTACGAGCAGTACGTC. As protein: CASSSGLAGNSYEQYV.

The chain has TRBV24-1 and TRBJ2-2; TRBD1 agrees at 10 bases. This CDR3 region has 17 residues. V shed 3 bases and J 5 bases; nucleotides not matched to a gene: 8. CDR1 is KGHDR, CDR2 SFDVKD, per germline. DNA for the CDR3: TGTGCCACCAGTGATCCTACCGGGACAGGGGAAACCGGGGAGCTGTTTTTT. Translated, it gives CATSDPTGTGETGELFF.

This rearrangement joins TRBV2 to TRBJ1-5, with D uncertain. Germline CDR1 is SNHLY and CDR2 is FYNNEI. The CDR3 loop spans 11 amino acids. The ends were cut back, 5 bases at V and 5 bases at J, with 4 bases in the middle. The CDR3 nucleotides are TGTGCCAGCAGTTTAGATCAGCCCCAGCATTTT. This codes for CASSLDQPQHF.

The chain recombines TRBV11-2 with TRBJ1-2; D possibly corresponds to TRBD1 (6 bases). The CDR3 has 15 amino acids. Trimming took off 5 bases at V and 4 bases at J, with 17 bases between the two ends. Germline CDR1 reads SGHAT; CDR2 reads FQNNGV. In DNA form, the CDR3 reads TGTGCCAGCAGCCCCAACTTTCAGGGGATCTATGGCTACACCTTC. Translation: CASSPNFQGIYGYTF.